The subject of this entry is one T cell receptor beta chain. The record originates from a study of blood T cell repertoires in COVID-19. Study-level information: Some COVID-19 samples were acute and others convalescent; all came from the United States, Italy and Spain. In each case, the material was cDNA or gDNA derived from T cells, B-cell-depleted T cells, or PBMCs.

Germline CDR1 LNHDA, CDR2 SQIVND (reference sequence). The CDR3 has 18 amino acids. V shed 7 bases, J shed 0 bases, and the junction held 13 bases outside the gene matches. Living in 24 US areas, the participants were between about 18 and 90 years of age. The recovered donors of Cohort 3 showed two negative PCRs, clearance, or symptom resolution. The method was immunoSEQ multiplex PCR; TCRdb's version includes in-frame clones alone and lacks a portion of them. The profile covers 200,000 to 250,000 clones, with about 85% appearing a single time and 11% taken by the ten largest. The chain uses TRBV19 and TRBJ2-1, with 9 positions matching TRBD2. This clonotype originated in a man in his thirties or forties who had recovered from COVID-19. Sequencing used PBMCs or T cells enriched from blood (not recorded which). The CDR3 coding sequence is TGTGCCAGTAAACAAACCGGGACTAGCTTCTACTCCTACAATGAGCAGTTCTTC. Its protein product is CASKQTGTSFYSYNEQFF.